This note documents a single TCR beta chain sequence. Its antigen is not known. A multiplex PCR was run with 60 Vbeta primers and 13 Jbeta primers. Per the study methods: Tens of millions of unique TCR beta chains, around 10 million of them shared, were counted by a later analysis. This table comes from immunoSEQ multiplex PCR, and its TCRdb copy is limited to in-frame clones, with some not included. Clonal size and the V and J genes are those of that table, whereas D and trimming came from the DNA. The sample has 80,000 to 100,000 clones, over 55% seen once. These data are taken from a study of cytomegalovirus exposure and HLA in healthy donors. Study-level points and caveats: TCR beta sequences reportedly predicted most subjects' HLA-A and HLA-B alleles accurately. Available immune exposure information was restricted to CMV serostatus only.

Germline V gene lookup returns CDR1 LNHDA and CDR2 SQIVND (reference sequence). The CDR3 is 16 residues long. The junction had 18 bases not matched to a gene; V was cut back by 11 bases and J by 4 bases. This chain connects TRBV19 to TRBJ2-3; 7 bases align to TRBD1. Sequencing was carried out using PBMCs. This receptor was obtained from a woman aged 18-30 years in good health and CMV-seropositive. The CDR3 DNA follows: TGTGCCTCTCGGACAGGTATAGGATTTGGACCAGATACGCAGTATTTT. As protein: CASRTGIGFGPDTQYF.